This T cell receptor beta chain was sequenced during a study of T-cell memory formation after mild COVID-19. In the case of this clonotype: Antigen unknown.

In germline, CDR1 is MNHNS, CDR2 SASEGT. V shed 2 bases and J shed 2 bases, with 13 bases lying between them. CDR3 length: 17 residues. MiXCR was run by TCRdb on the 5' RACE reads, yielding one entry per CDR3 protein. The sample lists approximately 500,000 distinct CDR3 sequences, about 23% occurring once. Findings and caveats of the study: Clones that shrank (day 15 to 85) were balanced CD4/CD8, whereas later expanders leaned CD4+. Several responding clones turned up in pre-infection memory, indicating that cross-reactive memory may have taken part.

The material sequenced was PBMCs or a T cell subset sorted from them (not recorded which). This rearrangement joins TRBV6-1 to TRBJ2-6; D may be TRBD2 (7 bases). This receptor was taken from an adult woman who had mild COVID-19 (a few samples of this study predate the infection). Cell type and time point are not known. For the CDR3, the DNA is TGTGCCAGCAGTGAACCCGTGGGGGGGCCTGGGGCCAACGTCCTGACTTTC. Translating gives CASSEPVGGPGANVLTF.